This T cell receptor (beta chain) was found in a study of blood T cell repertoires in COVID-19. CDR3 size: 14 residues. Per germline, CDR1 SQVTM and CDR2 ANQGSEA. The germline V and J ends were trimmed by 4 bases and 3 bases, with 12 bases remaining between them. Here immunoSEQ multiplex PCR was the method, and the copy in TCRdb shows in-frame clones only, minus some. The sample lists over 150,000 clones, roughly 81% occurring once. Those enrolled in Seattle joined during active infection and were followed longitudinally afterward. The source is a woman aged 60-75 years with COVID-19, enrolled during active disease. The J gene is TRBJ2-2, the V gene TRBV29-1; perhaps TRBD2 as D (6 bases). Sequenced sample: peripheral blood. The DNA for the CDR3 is TGCAGCGTTGTGGGACTTAGCGACACCGGGGAGCTGTTTTTT. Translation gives CSVVGLSDTGELFF.